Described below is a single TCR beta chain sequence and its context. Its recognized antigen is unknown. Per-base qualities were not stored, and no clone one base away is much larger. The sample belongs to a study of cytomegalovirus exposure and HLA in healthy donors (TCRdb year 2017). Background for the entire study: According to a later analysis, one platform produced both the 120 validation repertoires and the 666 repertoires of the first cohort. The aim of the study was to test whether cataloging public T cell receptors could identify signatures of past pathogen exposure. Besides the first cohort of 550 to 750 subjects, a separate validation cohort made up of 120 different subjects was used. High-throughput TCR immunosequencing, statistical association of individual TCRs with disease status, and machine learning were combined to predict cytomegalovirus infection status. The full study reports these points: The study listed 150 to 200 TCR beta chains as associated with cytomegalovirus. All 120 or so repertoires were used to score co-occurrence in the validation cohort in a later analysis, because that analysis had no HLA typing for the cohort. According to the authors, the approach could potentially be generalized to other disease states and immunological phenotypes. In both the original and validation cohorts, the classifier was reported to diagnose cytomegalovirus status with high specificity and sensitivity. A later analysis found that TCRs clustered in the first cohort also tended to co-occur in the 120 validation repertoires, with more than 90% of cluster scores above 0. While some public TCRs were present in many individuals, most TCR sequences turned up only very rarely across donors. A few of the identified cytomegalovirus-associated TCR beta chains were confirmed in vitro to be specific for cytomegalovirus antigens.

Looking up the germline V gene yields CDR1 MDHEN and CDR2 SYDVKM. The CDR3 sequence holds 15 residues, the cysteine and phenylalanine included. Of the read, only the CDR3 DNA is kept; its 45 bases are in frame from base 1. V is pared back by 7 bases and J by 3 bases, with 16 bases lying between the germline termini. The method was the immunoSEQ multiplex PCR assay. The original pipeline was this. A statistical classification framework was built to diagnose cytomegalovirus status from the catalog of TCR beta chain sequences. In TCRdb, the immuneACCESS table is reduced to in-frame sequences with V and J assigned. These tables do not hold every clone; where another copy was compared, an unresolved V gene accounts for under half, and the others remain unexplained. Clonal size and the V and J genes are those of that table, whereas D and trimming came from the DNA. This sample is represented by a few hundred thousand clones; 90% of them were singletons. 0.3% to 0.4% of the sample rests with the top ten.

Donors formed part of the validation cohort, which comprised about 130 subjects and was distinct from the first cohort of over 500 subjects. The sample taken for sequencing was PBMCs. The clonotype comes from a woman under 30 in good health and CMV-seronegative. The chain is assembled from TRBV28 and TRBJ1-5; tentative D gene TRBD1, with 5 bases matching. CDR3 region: CASTTEGPINQPQHF. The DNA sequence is TGTGCCAGCACCACGGAGGGACCCATCAATCAGCCCCAGCATTTT.